Following are 10 T cell receptor beta chains from one sample sequenced in a study of tumor-infiltrating lymphocytes in glioblastoma multiforme (TCRdb year 2017). The sequencing machine was an Illumina HiSeq 2500. TCRB libraries were constructed from RNA through three rounds of nested multiplex PCR following a modified ARM-PCR protocol with multiple V-beta primers and a C-beta primer. TCRdb reprocessed the public reads (quality trimming at Q25 with fastp, clone calling with MiXCR) and kept in-frame beta chains. Each entry merges the rows of one CDR3 protein and shows their most common DNA and genes. This sample holds nearly 20,000 distinct CDR3 sequences; around 68% were observed only once. The ten largest clones capture 18% of the sample. Source material: peripheral blood. The origin of the receptors is a male donor with glioblastoma.

V gene TRBV5-1 combines with J gene TRBJ2-7; TRBD1 aligns across 7 bases. The CDR3 is made up of 16 amino acids. Unmatched junction bases numbered 11, after V lost 4 bases and J lost 1 base. The V gene's germline CDR1 is SGHRS and CDR2 YFSETQ. The CDR3 reads CASSRSWTGPSYEQYF. The CDR3 DNA follows: TGCGCCAGCAGCCGTAGTTGGACAGGACCTTCCTACGAGCAGTACTTC.

In its sample, this clonotype was seen many times. V usage is TRBV6-6 and J usage is TRBJ1-5; 9 bases agree with TRBD1. With 0 bases clipped from V and 6 bases from J, the junction kept 3 bases outside the gene matches. The germline CDR1 and CDR2 sequences are MNHNY and SVGAGI (reference sequence). CDR3 length: 15 amino acids. The CDR3 coding sequence is TGTGCCAGCAGTTACTCGACAGGGGGGCCTCAGCCCCAGCATTTT. Its protein is CASSYSTGGPQPQHF.

J is TRBJ2-1 and V is TRBV10-1, with TRBD2 matching over 7 bases. V dropped 0 bases and J dropped 9; count of bases not matched to a gene: 2. The CDR3 contains 13 residues. Looked up from germline, CDR1 is WNHNN and CDR2 is SYGVQD (reference sequence). CDR3 amino acids: CASSESGGSEQFF. CDR3 nucleotide sequence: TGCGCCAGCAGTGAGTCGGGAGGGAGTGAGCAGTTCTTC.

The chain employs TRBV19 and TRBJ2-1; no firm D call. There are 15 residues in the CDR3. Germline CDR1 is LNHDA and CDR2 is SQIVND (reference sequence). The ends were cut back, 6 bases at V and 1 base at J, with 13 bases in the middle. CDR3 nucleotide sequence: TGTGCCAGTAGCGACCGACGATTTTCCTACAATGAGCAGTTCTTC. As protein: CASSDRRFSYNEQFF.

This clonotype was seen ten or more times. The chain is built from TRBV4-1 and TRBJ1-2; no clear D. CDR3 size: 13 residues. The germline V and J ends were trimmed by 2 bases and 8 bases, with 12 bases remaining between them. The germline V gene has CDR1 MGHRA and CDR2 YSYEKL. CDR3 sequence: CASSQRILEGYTF. In DNA form, the CDR3 reads TGCGCCAGCAGCCAACGGATCCTAGAGGGCTACACCTTC.

On this clonotype itself: The junction departs from the called germline gene at one end, perhaps through a read error. V gene TRBV11-3 combines with J gene TRBJ2-1; 13 positions match TRBD2. Germline CDR1 and CDR2: SGHNT and YENEEA. The CDR3 has 15 amino acids. The CDR3 DNA reads TGTGCCAGCAGCTTAGAACTAGCGGGAGGGACTGAGCAGTCCTTC. Translating gives CASSLELAGGTEQSF.

This clonotype was counted a few times. V gene TRBV5-1 combines with J gene TRBJ1-1; possibly TRBD1 for D (5 bases). Germline V gives CDR1 SGHRS, CDR2 YFSETQ. The length of the CDR3 is 15 residues. Trimming removed 1 base from V and 5 bases from J, with 15 bases in between. In DNA form, the CDR3 reads TGCGCCAGCAGCTTGTTTCAGGGTAGATTGACTGAAGCTTTCTTT. Translating it yields CASSLFQGRLTEAFF.

This rearrangement joins TRBV11-2 to TRBJ1-1, with TRBD1 as a possible D gene (5 bases). Trimming stripped 5 bases from V and 3 bases from J, with 16 bases between. Germline CDR1 reads SGHAT; CDR2 reads FQNNGV. This CDR3 is 15 amino acids long. Here the CDR3 DNA reads TGTGCCAGCAGCCGCTGGAGGGGTAGGTACACTGAAGCTTTCTTT. Encoded protein: CASSRWRGRYTEAFF.

This clonotype appeared once. The chain joins TRBV6-2 or TRBV6-3 to TRBJ2-5; D call uncertain. V lost 7 bases to trimming and J lost 5 bases, with 17 bases between them. The CDR3 sequence is 14 residues long. Germline V gives CDR1 MNHEY, CDR2 SVGEGT. CDR3 residues: CASTGGSVSETQYF. The CDR3 DNA reads TGTGCCAGCACGGGCGGCAGTGTGAGCGAGACCCAGTACTTC.

A note on this clonotype: A read error may produce the germline difference seen at one junction end. V gene TRBV11-1 combines with J gene TRBJ1-2; perhaps TRBD1 as D (6 bases). CDR3 length: 13 amino acids. The germline V gene encodes CDR1 SGHAT and CDR2 FQDESV (reference sequence). This CDR3 is CAGSPRTDNGYTF. The CDR3 bases are TGTGCCGGCAGCCCACGGACAGATAATGGCTACACCTTC.